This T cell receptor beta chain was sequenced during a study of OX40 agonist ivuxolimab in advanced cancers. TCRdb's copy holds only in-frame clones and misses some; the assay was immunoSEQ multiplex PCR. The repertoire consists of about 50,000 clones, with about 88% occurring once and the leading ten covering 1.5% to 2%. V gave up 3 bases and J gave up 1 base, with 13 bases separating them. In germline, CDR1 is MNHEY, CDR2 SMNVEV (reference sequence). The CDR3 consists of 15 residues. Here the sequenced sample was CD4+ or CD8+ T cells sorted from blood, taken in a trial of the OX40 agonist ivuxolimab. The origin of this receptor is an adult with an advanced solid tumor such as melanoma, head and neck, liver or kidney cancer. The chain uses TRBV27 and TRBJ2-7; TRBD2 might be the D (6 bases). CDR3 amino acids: CASSFGGVGSYEQYF. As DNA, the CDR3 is TGTGCCAGCAGTTTCGGAGGGGTCGGATCCTACGAGCAGTACTTC.